The 32 T cell receptor beta chains reported below all come from one sample, sequenced in a study of blood T cell repertoires in COVID-19. Measured with immunoSEQ multiplex PCR; TCRdb has only the in-frame clones, and not every one. The sample lists roughly 260,000 clones, around nine tenths occurring once. The sample was peripheral blood. The receptors originated from a woman aged 40 to 50 who had recovered from COVID-19.

CDR3 sequence reads: CASSPLISGTQYF. CDR3 bases: TGTGCCAGCAGTCCCCTGATCTCCGGTACGCAGTATTTT. This chain links TRBV25-1 with TRBJ2-3; D call uncertain. This CDR3 has 13 residues. Germline CDR1 is MGHDK and CDR2 is SYGVNS. Trimming stripped 5 bases from V and 8 bases from J, with 14 bases between.

This chain connects TRBV28 to TRBJ2-1; 8 bases are a match to TRBD2. The trim removed 8 bases at V and 1 base at J, leaving 7 bases unmatched. The germline gives CDR1 MDHEN, CDR2 SYDVKM. The CDR3 covers 15 residues. CDR3 nucleotide sequence: TGTGCCAGCGGGTCCCGGGGGGGATCCTACAATGAGCAGTTCTTC. This gives the protein CASGSRGGSYNEQFF. The complete variable domain, with remaining parts taken from reference TRBV28 and TRBJ2-1, reads DVKVTQSSRYLVKRTGEKVFLECVQDMDHENMFWYRQDPGLGLRLIYFSYDVKMKEKGDIPEGYSVSREKKERFSLILESASTNQTSMYLCASGSRGGSYNEQFFGPGTRLTVL.

The chain carries TRBV7-8 and TRBJ1-4; TRBD1 matches 9 bases. Germline V gene data show CDR1 as SGHVS and CDR2 as FQNEAQ. V dropped 5 bases and J dropped 0; count of bases not matched to a gene: 1. CDR3 length equals 15 residues. The CDR3 is CASSRQGATNEKLFF. The CDR3 nucleotides are TGTGCCAGCAGCAGACAGGGGGCAACTAATGAAAAACTGTTTTTT.

The chain recombines TRBV27 with TRBJ1-5; the D is unclear. V was trimmed by 5 bases and J by 0 bases, leaving 11 bases between them. The CDR3 spans 15 residues. Germline V gives CDR1 MNHEY, CDR2 SMNVEV (reference sequence). This chain's CDR3 is CASSPVQVSNQPQHF. The CDR3 DNA sequence: TGTGCCAGCAGTCCAGTCCAGGTTAGCAATCAGCCCCAGCATTTT.

The gene calls are TRBV6-4 and TRBJ1-4; D is unclear. Germline CDR1 reads MRHNA; CDR2 reads SNTAGT. CDR3 length equals 19 residues. V was cut by 2 bases and J by 0 bases, with 19 bases left in between. The CDR3 DNA sequence: TGTGCCAGCAGTGACCGCCCTAAAGTCGACGGGGCAACTAATGAAAAACTGTTTTTT. Translation gives CASSDRPKVDGATNEKLFF.

The chain combines TRBV30 with TRBJ2-2; TRBD1 is a possible D gene (6 bases). The V end lost 4 bases, the J end lost 4 bases, and 16 bases lay between the germline ends. The CDR3 length is 15 residues. The germline gives CDR1 GTSNPN, CDR2 SVGIG (reference sequence). The chain's CDR3 is CAWNLGAGVTGELFF. DNA for the CDR3: TGTGCCTGGAACCTGGGTGCAGGGGTCACCGGGGAGCTGTTTTTT. Filled out from reference TRBV30 and TRBJ2-2, the complete variable domain reads SQTIHQWPATLVQPVGSPLSLECTVEGTSNPNLYWYRQAAGRGLQLLFYSVGIGQISSEVPQNLSASRPQDRQFILSSKKLLLSDSGFYLCAWNLGAGVTGELFFGEGSRLTVL.

This chain joins TRBV9 and TRBJ2-1; 13 bases are a match to TRBD2. Germline values: CDR1 SGDLS, CDR2 YYNGEE. Trimming removed 0 bases from V and 7 bases from J; junction bases left unmatched: 7. This CDR3 contains 17 residues. CDR3 DNA sequence: TGTGCCAGCAGCGTAGGACTAGCGGGGGGACACACGAATGAGCAGTTCTTC. Translated, it gives CASSVGLAGGHTNEQFF.

The gene calls are TRBV10-2 and TRBJ1-5; no reliable D call. V was trimmed by 8 bases and J by 3 bases, leaving 11 bases between them. Looked up from germline, CDR1 is WSHSY and CDR2 is SAAADI. This CDR3 is 13 amino acids long. CDR3 DNA: TGCGCCAGCGCGGCGGAGTTCAATCAGCCCCAGCATTTT. It encodes CASAAEFNQPQHF.

This clone has just a few counts. The rearrangement uses TRBV18 and TRBJ1-2; 9 nucleotides line up with TRBD1. The CDR3 length is 17 residues. Germline V CDR1 and CDR2: KGHSH, LQKENI. The V segment lost 3 bases and the J segment 4 bases; nucleotides outside the gene matches: 12. In DNA form, the CDR3 reads TGTGCCAGCTCACCCGGGACAGGGTACGGGATCGCCTATGGCTACACCTTC. Its protein is CASSPGTGYGIAYGYTF.

For this clone: Germline and junction disagree at one end, which may indicate a read error. The genes are TRBV6-2 or TRBV6-3 and TRBJ1-5; 9 positions agree with TRBD1. The CDR3 contains 15 residues. Per the germline V gene, CDR1 is MNHEY and CDR2 is SVGEGT. The CDR3 DNA is TGTGCCAGCAGCTACTCCGGGACAGGGAATCAGCCCCAGCATTTT. Protein: CASSYSGTGNQPQHF.

The rearrangement uses TRBV6-5 and TRBJ2-7, with D possibly being TRBD1 (6 bases). There are 14 residues in the CDR3. The V gene lost 4 bases and the J gene lost 5 bases, with 15 bases spanning the gap. Germline V CDR1 and CDR2: MNHEY, SVGAGI. DNA for the CDR3: TGTGCCAGCAGTTCGGACAGAGCCCACGACGAGCAGTACTTC. This codes for CASSSDRAHDEQYF.

J is TRBJ1-1 and V is TRBV9, with TRBD1 matching 9 bases. From germline, CDR1 is SGDLS and CDR2 YYNGEE. The V and J ends lost 0 bases and 5 bases, in that order; junction bases with no gene match: 5. There are 15 residues in the CDR3. This CDR3 is CASSVAGQGGTEAFF. CDR3 nucleotide sequence: TGTGCCAGCAGCGTAGCGGGACAGGGAGGTACTGAAGCTTTCTTT.

The chain uses TRBV4-1 and TRBJ2-1; 7 nucleotides match TRBD1. CDR1 is MGHRA, CDR2 YSYEKL, per germline. Unmatched junction bases numbered 3, after V lost 0 bases and J lost 4 bases. The CDR3 is 15 residues long. The CDR3, as DNA: TGCGCCAGCAGCCAAGAGGGACAGAGATACAATGAGCAGTTCTTC. This encodes CASSQEGQRYNEQFF.

This clone showed up just once. In the same sample, other DNA sequences code for this CDR3. This chain joins TRBV9 and TRBJ1-3; the D gene is possibly TRBD1 (5 bases). The CDR3 length is 14 residues. The V gene's germline CDR1 is SGDLS and CDR2 YYNGEE. Trimming stripped 1 base from V and 2 bases from J, with 7 bases between. The CDR3 spells CASSVQGAGNTIYF. CDR3 in DNA: TGTGCCAGCAGCGTACAGGGCGCTGGAAACACCATATATTTT.

This clone appeared once. The chain recombines TRBV10-1 with TRBJ2-1; the D gene is possibly TRBD1 (6 bases). The CDR3 covers 17 residues. V gave up 8 bases and J gave up 7 bases, with 27 bases separating them. Germline values: CDR1 WNHNN, CDR2 SYGVQD (reference sequence). This CDR3 is CASSSRGGRGIGNEQFF. For the CDR3, the DNA is TGCGCCAGCTCTTCCAGAGGCGGCAGGGGAATAGGGAATGAGCAGTTCTTC.

The chain uses TRBV2 and TRBJ1-6; D uncertain. The germline V gene encodes CDR1 SNHLY and CDR2 FYNNEI. This CDR3 is 15 amino acids long. Trimming removed 10 bases from V and 1 base from J, with 14 bases in between. The CDR3: CATLEERSYNSPLHF. The CDR3 coding sequence is TGTGCCACCCTCGAGGAGAGGTCCTATAATTCACCCCTCCACTTT. Full variable domain (missing parts from reference TRBV2 and TRBJ1-6): EPEVTQTPSHQVTQMGQEVILRCVPISNHLYFYWYRQILGQKVEFLVSFYNNEISEKSEIFDDQFSVERPDGSNFTLKIRSTKLEDSAMYFCATLEERSYNSPLHFGNGTRLTVT.

CDR3 residues: CAWSRQGAQTNYGYTF. Written as DNA, the CDR3 is TGTGCCTGGAGTCGACAGGGTGCTCAAACTAACTATGGCTACACCTTC. J is TRBJ1-2 and V is TRBV30; 7 positions match TRBD1. J lost 0 bases, V lost 2 bases, and 9 bases had no gene match. CDR3 length: 16 residues. Germline CDR1 reads GTSNPN; CDR2 reads SVGIG (reference sequence). Using reference TRBV30 and TRBJ1-2 for the parts outside the CDR3, the full variable domain is SQTIHQWPATLVQPVGSPLSLECTVEGTSNPNLYWYRQAAGRGLQLLFYSVGIGQISSEVPQNLSASRPQDRQFILSSKKLLLSDSGFYLCAWSRQGAQTNYGYTFGSGTRLTVV.

This chain joins TRBV19 and TRBJ2-3, with 13 bases aligning to TRBD2. Unmatched junction bases numbered 5, after V lost 4 bases and J lost 1 base. Germline values: CDR1 LNHDA, CDR2 SQIVND (reference sequence). The CDR3 extends over 17 amino acids. For the CDR3, the DNA is TGTGCCAGTAGTAGACTAGCGGGGGGCTACCGCACAGATACGCAGTATTTT. Translated: CASSRLAGGYRTDTQYF.

The chain links TRBV9 to TRBJ2-1; 9 bases agree with TRBD2. Germline trimming cut 0 bases from V and 4 bases from J; bases unmatched to any gene: 8. Germline V gives CDR1 SGDLS, CDR2 YYNGEE. CDR3 size: 17 residues. CDR3 in amino acids: CASSVGLSGREYNEQFF. CDR3 bases: TGTGCCAGCAGCGTAGGCCTTAGCGGGAGAGAGTACAATGAGCAGTTCTTC.

This chain links TRBV5-6 with TRBJ2-5; TRBD2 aligns across 14 bases. J gave up 3 bases and V 3 bases, and 7 bases lay outside the gene matches. This CDR3 spans 17 amino acids. Germline V gene sequence: CDR1 SGHDT, CDR2 YYEEEE. The CDR3 sequence: CASSSGLAGAGEETQYF. CDR3 DNA: TGTGCCAGCAGCTCGGGACTAGCGGGGGCCGGGGAAGAGACCCAGTACTTC. The full variable domain, in which reference TRBV5-6 and TRBJ2-5 provide the parts outside the CDR3, is DAGVTQSPTHLIKTRGQQVTLRCSPKSGHDTVSWYQQALGQGPQFIFQYYEEEERQRGNFPDRFSGHQFPNYSSELNVNALLLGDSALYLCASSSGLAGAGEETQYFGPGTRLLVL.

The V and J genes are TRBV19 and TRBJ2-1; 16 nucleotides match TRBD2. The CDR3 has 18 amino acids. Germline CDR1 LNHDA, CDR2 SQIVND (reference sequence). The trim removed 4 bases at V and 3 bases at J, leaving 6 bases unmatched. The CDR3 here is CASSKGTSGRASYNEQFF. DNA of the CDR3: TGTGCCAGTAGTAAGGGGACTAGCGGGAGGGCAAGCTACAATGAGCAGTTCTTC.

The rearrangement uses TRBV6-6 and TRBJ1-1; 7 bases line up with TRBD1. This CDR3 contains 15 residues. Losses at the gene ends were 5 bases for V and 4 bases for J; bases not matched to a gene: 10. From germline, CDR1 is MNHNY and CDR2 SVGAGI (reference sequence). The CDR3 region has the DNA TGTGCCAGCAGTCCTGGACGACAGGGAAGCACTGAAGCTTTCTTT. It specifies CASSPGRQGSTEAFF.

The chain is built from TRBV6-2 or TRBV6-3 and TRBJ2-2, with D hard to call. Germline V gene data show CDR1 as MNHEY and CDR2 as SVGEGT. This CDR3 contains 17 residues. The germline V and J ends were trimmed by 2 bases and 5 bases, with 18 bases remaining between them. CDR3 residues: CASSYEPDLRITGELFF. CDR3 nucleotide sequence: TGTGCCAGCAGTTACGAGCCTGATTTGCGAATAACCGGGGAGCTGTTTTTT.

This clone turned up a few times. DNA for the CDR3: TGTGCCAGCAGCCAAAGCGCAGGGACAGGGCCCTACAATGAGCAGTTCTTC. This translates into CASSQSAGTGPYNEQFF. The chain has TRBV3-1 (or the pseudogene TRBV3-2) and TRBJ2-1, with 9 bases lining up with TRBD1. V dropped 2 bases and J dropped 2; count of bases not matched to a gene: 7. From germline, CDR1 is LGHDT and CDR2 YNNKEL (reference sequence). CDR3 length: 17 amino acids.

The rearrangement joins TRBV30 to TRBJ1-6; TRBD1 matches 7 bases. Germline CDR1 is GTSNPN and CDR2 is SVGIG (reference sequence). V shed 4 bases, J shed 14 bases, and the junction held 20 bases outside the gene matches. This CDR3 contains 16 residues. DNA of the CDR3: TGTGCCTGGATAAATGGTCTTAAGGGGGCCCAGTCAACCCTCCACTTT. Translated: CAWINGLKGAQSTLHF.

This rearrangement joins TRBV19 to TRBJ1-6; 7 bases are a match to TRBD1. V shed 3 bases and J 10 bases; nucleotides not matched to a gene: 9. The germline gives CDR1 LNHDA, CDR2 SQIVND (reference sequence). The CDR3 spans 15 residues. Written as DNA, the CDR3 is TGTGCCAGTAGTATTGACAGGGCCGGTATCTCACCCCTCCACTTT. Translation gives CASSIDRAGISPLHF.

The chain carries TRBV5-1 and TRBJ2-7, with D tentatively TRBD1 (6 bases). Trimming removed 3 bases from V and 6 bases from J, with 16 bases in between. The CDR3 is 14 residues long. Germline V gene data show CDR1 as SGHRS and CDR2 as YFSETQ. The CDR3 sequence: CASSSDRPSGEQYF. The CDR3 DNA sequence: TGCGCCAGCAGCTCAGACAGGCCGTCGGGCGAGCAGTACTTC.

This clone is a singleton in its sample. This sequence joins TRBV7-9 and TRBJ2-1, with TRBD2 matching over 9 bases. The V gene's germline CDR1 is SEHNR and CDR2 FQNEAQ (reference sequence). This CDR3 spans 15 amino acids. J lost 4 bases, V lost 10 bases, and 11 bases had no gene match. CDR3 sequence (DNA): TGTGCCACCCAGCTTAGCGGGGGCCGTTACAATGAGCAGTTCTTC. As protein: CATQLSGGRYNEQFF. Full variable domain (missing parts from reference TRBV7-9 and TRBJ2-1): DTGVSQNPRHKITKRGQNVTFRCDPISEHNRLYWYRQTLGQGPEFLTYFQNEAQLEKSRLLSDRFSAERPKGSFSTLEIQRTEQGDSAMYLCATQLSGGRYNEQFFGPGTRLTVL.

The CDR3 reads CASSQQLKQGVGTDTQYF. CDR3 nucleotides: TGCGCCAGCAGCCAACAACTGAAACAGGGGGTCGGCACAGATACGCAGTATTTT. V and J are TRBV4-3 and TRBJ2-3; 8 bases are shared with TRBD1. Germline V CDR1 and CDR2: LGHNA, YSLEER. The V gene end was trimmed by 2 bases and the J gene end by 1 base; junction bases not matched to a gene: 11. This CDR3 contains 18 residues.

This chain joins TRBV6-4 and TRBJ1-6; 9 nucleotides line up with TRBD1. This CDR3 is built from 16 residues. Trimming cost V 6 bases and J 7 bases; bases outside gene matches: 10. Per germline, CDR1 MRHNA and CDR2 SNTAGT. CDR3 protein: CASRALGQGGNSPLHF. DNA for the CDR3: TGTGCCAGCAGGGCTTTGGGACAGGGTGGCAATTCACCCCTCCACTTT.

The CDR3 is CASSLRTGRAYEQYF. DNA of the CDR3: TGCGCCAGCAGCCTTCGGACAGGGAGGGCCTACGAGCAGTACTTC. The V gene is TRBV5-1, the J gene TRBJ2-7, with TRBD1 as a possible D gene (8 bases). Trimming took off 4 bases at V and 2 bases at J, with 16 bases between the two ends. This CDR3 region has 15 residues. Germline CDR1 and CDR2: SGHRS and YFSETQ.

The rearrangement uses TRBV7-9 and TRBJ2-3; 8 bases are a match to TRBD1. Trimming removed 4 bases from V and 6 bases from J; junction bases left unmatched: 15. CDR1 and CDR2 from the germline V gene are SEHNR and FQNEAQ (reference sequence). This CDR3 comprises 17 residues. The DNA of the CDR3 is TGTGCCAGCAGCTCAAGGCGCCGGACAGGGAGTTGGGATACGCAGTATTTT. Its translation: CASSSRRRTGSWDTQYF.